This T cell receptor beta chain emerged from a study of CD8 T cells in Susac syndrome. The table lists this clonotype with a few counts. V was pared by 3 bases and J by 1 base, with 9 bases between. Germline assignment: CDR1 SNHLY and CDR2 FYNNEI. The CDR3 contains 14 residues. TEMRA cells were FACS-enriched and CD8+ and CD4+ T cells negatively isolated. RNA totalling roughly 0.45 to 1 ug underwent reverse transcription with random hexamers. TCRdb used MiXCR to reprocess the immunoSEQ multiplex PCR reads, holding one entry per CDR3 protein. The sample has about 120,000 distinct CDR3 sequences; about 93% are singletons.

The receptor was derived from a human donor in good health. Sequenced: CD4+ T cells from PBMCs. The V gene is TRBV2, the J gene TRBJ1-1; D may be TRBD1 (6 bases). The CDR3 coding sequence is TGTGCCAGCAGTGAGACAGGCGCGAACACTGAAGCTTTCTTT. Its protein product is CASSETGANTEAFF.